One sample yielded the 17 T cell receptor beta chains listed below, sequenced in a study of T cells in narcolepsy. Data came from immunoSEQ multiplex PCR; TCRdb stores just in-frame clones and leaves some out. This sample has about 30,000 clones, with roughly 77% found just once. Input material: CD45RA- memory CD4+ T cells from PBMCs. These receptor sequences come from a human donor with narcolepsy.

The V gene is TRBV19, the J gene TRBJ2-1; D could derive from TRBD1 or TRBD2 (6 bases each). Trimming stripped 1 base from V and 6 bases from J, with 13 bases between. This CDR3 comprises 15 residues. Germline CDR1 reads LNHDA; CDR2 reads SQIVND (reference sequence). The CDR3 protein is CASSIAGDTRNEQFF. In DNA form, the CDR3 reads TGTGCCAGTAGTATAGCGGGGGACACCCGCAATGAGCAGTTCTTC.

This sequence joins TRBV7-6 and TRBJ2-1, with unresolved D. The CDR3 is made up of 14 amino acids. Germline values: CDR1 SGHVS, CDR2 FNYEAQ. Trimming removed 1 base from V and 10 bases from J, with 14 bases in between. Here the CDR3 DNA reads TGTGCCAGCAGCTTAGATGCGGCCACGGGCGAGCAGTTCTTC. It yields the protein CASSLDAATGEQFF.

The chain's CDR3 is CASSLGGGSYEQYF. In nucleotides, the CDR3 is TGTGCCAGCAGCTTAGGAGGGGGCTCCTACGAGCAGTACTTC. J is TRBJ2-7 and V is TRBV7-9; the D gene is possibly TRBD1 (6 bases). Germline V gene sequence: CDR1 SEHNR, CDR2 FQNEAQ (reference sequence). The CDR3 spans 14 residues. The V gene lost 1 base and the J gene lost 0 bases, with 7 bases spanning the gap. Full variable domain (outside the CDR3, taken from reference TRBV7-9 and TRBJ2-7): DTGVSQNPRHKITKRGQNVTFRCDPISEHNRLYWYRQTLGQGPEFLTYFQNEAQLEKSRLLSDRFSAERPKGSFSTLEIQRTEQGDSAMYLCASSLGGGSYEQYFGPGTRLTVT.

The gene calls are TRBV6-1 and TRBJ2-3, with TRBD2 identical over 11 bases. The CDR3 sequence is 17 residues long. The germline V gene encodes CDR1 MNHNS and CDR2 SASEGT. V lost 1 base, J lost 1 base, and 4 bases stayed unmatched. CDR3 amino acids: CASSEGSSGGGTDTQYF. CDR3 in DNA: TGTGCCAGCAGTGAAGGTAGTAGCGGGGGGGGCACAGATACGCAGTATTTT.

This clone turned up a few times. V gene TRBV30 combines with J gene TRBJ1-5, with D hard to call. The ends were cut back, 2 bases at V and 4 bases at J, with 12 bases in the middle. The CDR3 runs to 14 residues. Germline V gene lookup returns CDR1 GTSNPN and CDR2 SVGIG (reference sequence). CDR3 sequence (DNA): TGTGCCTGGAGTAAATGGTCAGAGAATCAGCCCCAGCATTTT. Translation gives CAWSKWSENQPQHF.

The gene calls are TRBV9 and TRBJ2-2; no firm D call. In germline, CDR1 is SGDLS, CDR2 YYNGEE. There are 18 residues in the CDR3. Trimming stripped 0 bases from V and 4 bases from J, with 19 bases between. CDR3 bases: TGTGCCAGCAGCGTAGCTATCGGGTCCGGGTCGGGCACCGGGGAGCTGTTTTTT. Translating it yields CASSVAIGSGSGTGELFF.

The CDR3 bases are TGTGCCAGCAGCCCCGGGACTAGTGATGCCCAGTTCTTC. This encodes CASSPGTSDAQFF. This chain connects TRBV9 to TRBJ2-1, with 8 positions matching TRBD2. Losses at the gene ends were 4 bases for V and 13 bases for J; bases not matched to a gene: 10. This CDR3 has 13 amino acids. Per the germline V gene, CDR1 is SGDLS and CDR2 is YYNGEE.

The CDR3 bases are TGTGCCAGGAGGGAGACCCAGTACTTC. It translates to CARRETQYF. The gene calls are TRBV21-1 and TRBJ2-5; the D call in the table, TRBD2, was not verified against the DNA. TRBV21-1 has pseudogene status. CDR3 size: 9 residues.

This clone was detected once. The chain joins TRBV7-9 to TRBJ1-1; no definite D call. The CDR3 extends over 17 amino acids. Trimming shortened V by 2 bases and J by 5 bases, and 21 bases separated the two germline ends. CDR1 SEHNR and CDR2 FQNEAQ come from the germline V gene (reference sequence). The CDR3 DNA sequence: TGTGCCAGCAGCTTAAGGGCCCCCCGATCGAGCGCAACTGAAGCTTTCTTT. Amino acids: CASSLRAPRSSATEAFF. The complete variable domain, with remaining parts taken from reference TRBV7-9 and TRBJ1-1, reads DTGVSQNPRHKITKRGQNVTFRCDPISEHNRLYWYRQTLGQGPEFLTYFQNEAQLEKSRLLSDRFSAERPKGSFSTLEIQRTEQGDSAMYLCASSLRAPRSSATEAFFGQGTRLTVV.

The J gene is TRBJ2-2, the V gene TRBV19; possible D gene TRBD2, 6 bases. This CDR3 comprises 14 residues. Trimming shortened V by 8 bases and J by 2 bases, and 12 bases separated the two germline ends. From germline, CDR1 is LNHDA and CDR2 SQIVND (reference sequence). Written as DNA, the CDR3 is TGTGCCAGTCCGGGGGTCAGTAACACCGGGGAGCTGTTTTTT. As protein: CASPGVSNTGELFF.

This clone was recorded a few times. CDR3 sequence: CATDGEIEQYF. The CDR3 nucleotides are TGCGCCACTGATGGTGAAATCGAGCAGTACTTC. The rearrangement uses TRBV10-1 and TRBJ2-7; D gene unclear. V lost 10 bases to trimming and J lost 6 bases, with 13 bases between them. The germline V gene has CDR1 WNHNN and CDR2 SYGVQD (reference sequence). The CDR3 has 11 amino acids.

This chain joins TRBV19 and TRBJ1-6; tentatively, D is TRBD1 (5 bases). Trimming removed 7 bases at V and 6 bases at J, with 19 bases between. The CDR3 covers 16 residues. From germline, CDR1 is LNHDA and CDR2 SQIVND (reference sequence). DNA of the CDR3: TGTGCCAGTACCGACTCCGGGACGGGCTTTAATTCACCCCTCCACTTT. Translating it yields CASTDSGTGFNSPLHF.

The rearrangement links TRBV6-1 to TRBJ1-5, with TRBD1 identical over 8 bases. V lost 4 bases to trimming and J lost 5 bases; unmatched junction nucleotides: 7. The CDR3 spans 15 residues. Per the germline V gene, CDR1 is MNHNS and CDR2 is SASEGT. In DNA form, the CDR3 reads TGTGCCAGCAGTGTTGGACAGGGCTCATATCAGCCCCAGCATTTT. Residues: CASSVGQGSYQPQHF.

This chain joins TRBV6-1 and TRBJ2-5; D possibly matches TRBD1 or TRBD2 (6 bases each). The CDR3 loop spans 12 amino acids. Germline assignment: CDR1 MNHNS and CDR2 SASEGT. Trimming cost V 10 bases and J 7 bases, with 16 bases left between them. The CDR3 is CATGGGLTTQYF. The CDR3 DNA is TGTGCCACCGGAGGGGGTCTGACGACCCAGTACTTC.

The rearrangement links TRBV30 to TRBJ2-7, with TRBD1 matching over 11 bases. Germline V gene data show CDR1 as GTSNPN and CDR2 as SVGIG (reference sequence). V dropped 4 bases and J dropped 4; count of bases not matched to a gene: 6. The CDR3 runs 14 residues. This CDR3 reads CAWTHGTGGYEQYF. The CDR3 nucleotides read TGTGCCTGGACTCATGGGACAGGGGGATACGAGCAGTACTTC.

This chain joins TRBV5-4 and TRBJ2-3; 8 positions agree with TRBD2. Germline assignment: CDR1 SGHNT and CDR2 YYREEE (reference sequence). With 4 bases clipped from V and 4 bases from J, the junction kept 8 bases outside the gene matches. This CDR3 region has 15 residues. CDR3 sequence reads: CASSQTAGVPDTQYF. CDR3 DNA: TGTGCCAGCAGCCAGACAGCGGGAGTCCCAGATACGCAGTATTTT.

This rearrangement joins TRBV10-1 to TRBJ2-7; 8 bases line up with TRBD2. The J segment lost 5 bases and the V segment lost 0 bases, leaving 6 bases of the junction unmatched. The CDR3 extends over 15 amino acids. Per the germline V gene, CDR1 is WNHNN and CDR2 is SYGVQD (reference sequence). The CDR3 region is CASSESAGGFDEQYF. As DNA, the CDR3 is TGCGCCAGCAGTGAGTCGGCGGGAGGATTCGACGAGCAGTACTTC.